This TCR beta chain was recorded in a study of blood T cell repertoires in COVID-19. At the level of the study: There were acute and convalescent COVID-19 samples, and they came from the United States, Italy and Spain.

Germline V CDR1 and CDR2: MNHNY, SVGAGI (reference sequence). The CDR3 spans 12 residues. Trimming cost V 5 bases and J 6 bases, with 11 bases left between them. TCRdb's copy holds only in-frame clones and misses some; the assay was immunoSEQ multiplex PCR. The sample gives approximately 240,000 clones, roughly 84% of which show up once; about 2.9% is in the top ten. The receptor was isolated from a woman in her twenties or thirties who had recovered from COVID-19. Sequencing was performed on peripheral blood. The chain couples TRBV6-6 to TRBJ2-7; D is perhaps TRBD1 (5 bases). The DNA for the CDR3 is TGTGCCAGCAGTGGTGCAGGGCCCGAGCAGTACTTC. Translated, it gives CASSGAGPEQYF.